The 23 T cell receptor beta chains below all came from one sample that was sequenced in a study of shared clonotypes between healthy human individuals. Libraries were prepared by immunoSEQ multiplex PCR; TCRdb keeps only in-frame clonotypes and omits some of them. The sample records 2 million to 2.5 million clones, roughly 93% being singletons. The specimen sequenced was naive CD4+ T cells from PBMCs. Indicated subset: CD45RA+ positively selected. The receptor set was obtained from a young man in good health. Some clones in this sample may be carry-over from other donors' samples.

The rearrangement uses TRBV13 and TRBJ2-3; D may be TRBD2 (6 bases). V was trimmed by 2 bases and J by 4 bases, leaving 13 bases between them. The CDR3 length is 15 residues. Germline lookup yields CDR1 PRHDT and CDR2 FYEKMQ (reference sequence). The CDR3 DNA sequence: TGTGCCAGCAGCTTATCTTATAGGGAGGCAGATACGCAGTATTTT. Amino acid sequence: CASSLSYREADTQYF.

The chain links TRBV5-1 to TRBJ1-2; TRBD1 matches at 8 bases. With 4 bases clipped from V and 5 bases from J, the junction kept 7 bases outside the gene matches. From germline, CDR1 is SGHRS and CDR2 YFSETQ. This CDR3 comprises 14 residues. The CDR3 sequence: CASSHRDRLYGYTF. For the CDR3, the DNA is TGCGCCAGCAGCCACCGGGACAGGCTTTATGGCTACACCTTC.

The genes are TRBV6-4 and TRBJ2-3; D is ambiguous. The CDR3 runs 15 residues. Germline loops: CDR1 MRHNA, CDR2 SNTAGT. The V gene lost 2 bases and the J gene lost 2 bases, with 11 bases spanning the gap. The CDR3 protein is CASSDGLAHTDTQYF. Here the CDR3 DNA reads TGTGCCAGCAGTGACGGGTTGGCTCACACAGATACGCAGTATTTT.

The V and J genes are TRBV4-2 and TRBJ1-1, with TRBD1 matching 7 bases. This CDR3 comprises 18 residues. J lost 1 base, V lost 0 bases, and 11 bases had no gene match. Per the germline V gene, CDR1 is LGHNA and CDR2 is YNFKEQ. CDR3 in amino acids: CASSQDRQGEGRNTEAFF. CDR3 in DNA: TGTGCCAGCAGCCAAGATAGACAGGGCGAAGGTAGGAACACTGAAGCTTTCTTT.

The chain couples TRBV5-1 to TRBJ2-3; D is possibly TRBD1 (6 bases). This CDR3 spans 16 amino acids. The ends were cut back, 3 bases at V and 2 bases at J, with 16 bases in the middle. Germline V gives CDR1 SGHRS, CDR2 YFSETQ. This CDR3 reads CASSSVGTGITDTQYF. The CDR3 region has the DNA TGCGCCAGCAGCTCCGTCGGAACAGGGATCACAGATACGCAGTATTTT.

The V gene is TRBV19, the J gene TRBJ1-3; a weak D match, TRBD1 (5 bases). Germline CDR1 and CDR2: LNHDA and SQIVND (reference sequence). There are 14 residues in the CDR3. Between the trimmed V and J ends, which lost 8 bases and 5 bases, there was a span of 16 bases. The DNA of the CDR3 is TGTGCCAGTGGAATCGGGACTCGAAGAAACACCATATATTTT. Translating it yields CASGIGTRRNTIYF.

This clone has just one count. The CDR3 loop is CASSVGGAGWQPQHF. Written as DNA, the CDR3 is TGTGCCAGCAGTGTGGGGGGGGCAGGGTGGCAGCCCCAGCATTTT. The chain couples TRBV2 to TRBJ1-5; D may be TRBD1 (6 bases). With 4 bases removed from V and 7 bases from J, the gap between germline ends came to 17 bases. The CDR3 covers 15 residues. The germline CDR1 and CDR2 sequences are SNHLY and FYNNEI.

The CDR3 DNA sequence: TGTGCCAGCAGCTTTGGTAGCGGGAGGGTAAAGTACGAGCAGTACTTC. Amino acid sequence: CASSFGSGRVKYEQYF. V and J are TRBV7-2 and TRBJ2-7, with 11 bases identical to TRBD2. Losses at the gene ends were 3 bases for V and 4 bases for J; bases not matched to a gene: 8. CDR1 is SGHTA, CDR2 FQGNSA, per germline. The CDR3 loop spans 16 amino acids.

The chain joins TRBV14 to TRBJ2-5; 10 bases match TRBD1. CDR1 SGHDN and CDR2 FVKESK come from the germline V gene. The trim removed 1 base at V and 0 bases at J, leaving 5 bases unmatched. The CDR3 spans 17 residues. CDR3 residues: CASSQAPTGGYQETQYF. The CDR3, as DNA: TGTGCCAGCAGCCAAGCCCCGACAGGGGGCTACCAAGAGACCCAGTACTTC.

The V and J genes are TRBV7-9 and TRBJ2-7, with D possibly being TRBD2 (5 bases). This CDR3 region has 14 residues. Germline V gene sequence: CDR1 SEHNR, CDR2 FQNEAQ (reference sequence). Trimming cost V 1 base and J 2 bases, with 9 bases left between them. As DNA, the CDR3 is TGTGCCAGCAGCTTAGGAGGGTCCCCCTACGAGCAGTACTTC. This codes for CASSLGGSPYEQYF.

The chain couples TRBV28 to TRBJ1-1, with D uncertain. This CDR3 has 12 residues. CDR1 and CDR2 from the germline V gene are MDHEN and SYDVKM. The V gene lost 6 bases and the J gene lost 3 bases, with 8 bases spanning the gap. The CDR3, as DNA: TGTGCCAGCAGGAAGATTTACACTGAAGCTTTCTTT. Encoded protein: CASRKIYTEAFF.

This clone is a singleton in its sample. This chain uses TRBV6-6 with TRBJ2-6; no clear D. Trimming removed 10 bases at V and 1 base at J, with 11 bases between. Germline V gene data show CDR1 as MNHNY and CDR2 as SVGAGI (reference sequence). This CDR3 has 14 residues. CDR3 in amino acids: CATAPGSGANVLTF. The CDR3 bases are TGTGCCACCGCACCCGGTTCTGGGGCCAACGTCCTGACTTTC.

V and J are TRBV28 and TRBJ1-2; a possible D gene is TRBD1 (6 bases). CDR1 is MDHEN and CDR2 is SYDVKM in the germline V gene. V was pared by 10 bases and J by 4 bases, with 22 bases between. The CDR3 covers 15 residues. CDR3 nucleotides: TGTGCCATTTCAGGTGACAGGTCCTTCGGCTATGGCTACACCTTC. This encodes CAISGDRSFGYGYTF.

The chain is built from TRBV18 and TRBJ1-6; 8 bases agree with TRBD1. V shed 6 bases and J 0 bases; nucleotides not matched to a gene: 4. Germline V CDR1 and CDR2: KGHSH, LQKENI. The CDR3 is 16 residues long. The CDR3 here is CASSDRAASYNSPLHF. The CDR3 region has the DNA TGTGCCAGCTCGGACAGGGCGGCCTCCTATAATTCACCCCTCCACTTT.

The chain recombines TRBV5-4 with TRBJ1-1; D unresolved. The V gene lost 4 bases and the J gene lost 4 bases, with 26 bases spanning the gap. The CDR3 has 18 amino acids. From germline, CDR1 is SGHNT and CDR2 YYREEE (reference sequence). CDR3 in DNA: TGTGCCAGCAGCCCCACTCCTGTGCCCCGGGGATGGGTCACTGAAGCTTTCTTT. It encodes CASSPTPVPRGWVTEAFF.

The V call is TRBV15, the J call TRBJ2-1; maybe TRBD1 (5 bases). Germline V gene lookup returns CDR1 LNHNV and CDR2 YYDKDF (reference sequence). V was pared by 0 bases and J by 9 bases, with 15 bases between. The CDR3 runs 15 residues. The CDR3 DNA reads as TGTGCCACCAGCAGAGATTTGTCAGGGTACGGTGAGCAGTTCTTC. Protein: CATSRDLSGYGEQFF.

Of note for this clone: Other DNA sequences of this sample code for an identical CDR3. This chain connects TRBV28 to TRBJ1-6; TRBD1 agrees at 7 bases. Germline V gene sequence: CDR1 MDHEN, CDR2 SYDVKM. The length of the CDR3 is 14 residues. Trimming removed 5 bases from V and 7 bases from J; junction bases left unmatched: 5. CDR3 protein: CASSGGTVNSPLHF. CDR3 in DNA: TGTGCCAGCAGTGGCGGGACAGTCAATTCACCCCTCCACTTT. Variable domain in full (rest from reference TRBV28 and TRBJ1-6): DVKVTQSSRYLVKRTGEKVFLECVQDMDHENMFWYRQDPGLGLRLIYFSYDVKMKEKGDIPEGYSVSREKKERFSLILESASTNQTSMYLCASSGGTVNSPLHFGNGTRLTVT.

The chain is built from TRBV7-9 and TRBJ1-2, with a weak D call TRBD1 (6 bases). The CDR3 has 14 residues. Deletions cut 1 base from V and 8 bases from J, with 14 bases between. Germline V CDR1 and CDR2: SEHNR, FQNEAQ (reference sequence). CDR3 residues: CASSLGGQSLGYTF. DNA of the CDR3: TGTGCCAGCAGCTTAGGCGGACAGTCTTTAGGCTACACCTTC. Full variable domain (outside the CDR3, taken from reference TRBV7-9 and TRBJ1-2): DTGVSQNPRHKITKRGQNVTFRCDPISEHNRLYWYRQTLGQGPEFLTYFQNEAQLEKSRLLSDRFSAERPKGSFSTLEIQRTEQGDSAMYLCASSLGGQSLGYTFGSGTRLTVV.

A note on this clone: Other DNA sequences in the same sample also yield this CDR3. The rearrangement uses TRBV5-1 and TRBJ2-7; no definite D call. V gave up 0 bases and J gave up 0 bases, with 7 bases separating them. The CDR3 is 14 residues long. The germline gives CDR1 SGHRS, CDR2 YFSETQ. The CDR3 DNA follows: TGCGCCAGCAGCTTGGGTGGGGACTCCTACGAGCAGTACTTC. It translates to CASSLGGDSYEQYF.

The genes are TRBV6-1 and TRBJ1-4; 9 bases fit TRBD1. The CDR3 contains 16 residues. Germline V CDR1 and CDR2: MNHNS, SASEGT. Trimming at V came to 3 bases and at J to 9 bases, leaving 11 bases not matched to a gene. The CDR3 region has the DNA TGTGCCAGCAGTGACAATACGGACAGGGGATGGAAAAAACTGTTTTTT. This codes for CASSDNTDRGWKKLFF.

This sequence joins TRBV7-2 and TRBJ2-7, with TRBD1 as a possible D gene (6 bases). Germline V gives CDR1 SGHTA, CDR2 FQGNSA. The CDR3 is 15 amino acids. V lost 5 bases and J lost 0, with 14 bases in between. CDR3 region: CASSRSRDNSYEQYF. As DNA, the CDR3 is TGTGCCAGCAGCCGATCACGGGACAACTCCTACGAGCAGTACTTC.

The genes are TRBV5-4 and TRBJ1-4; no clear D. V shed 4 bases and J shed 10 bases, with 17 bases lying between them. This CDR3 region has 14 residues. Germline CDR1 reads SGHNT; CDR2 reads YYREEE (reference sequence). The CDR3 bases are TGTGCCAGCAGCCCGGGAGGCGGAGGCGGAAAACTGTTTTTT. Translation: CASSPGGGGGKLFF.

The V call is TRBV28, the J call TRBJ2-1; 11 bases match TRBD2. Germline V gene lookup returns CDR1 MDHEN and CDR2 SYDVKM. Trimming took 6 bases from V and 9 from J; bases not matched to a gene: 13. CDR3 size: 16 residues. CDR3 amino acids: CASSELAGVDVSEQFF. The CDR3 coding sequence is TGTGCCAGCAGCGAACTAGCGGGAGTAGACGTAAGTGAGCAGTTCTTC.